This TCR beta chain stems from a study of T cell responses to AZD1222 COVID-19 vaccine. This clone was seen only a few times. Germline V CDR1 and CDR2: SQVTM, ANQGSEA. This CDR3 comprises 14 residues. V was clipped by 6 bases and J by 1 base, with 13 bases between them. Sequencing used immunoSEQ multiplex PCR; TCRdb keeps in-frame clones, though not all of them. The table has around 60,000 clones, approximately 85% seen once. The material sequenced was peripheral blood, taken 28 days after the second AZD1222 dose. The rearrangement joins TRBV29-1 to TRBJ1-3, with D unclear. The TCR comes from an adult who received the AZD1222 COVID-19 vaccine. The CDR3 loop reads CSVRGAESGNTIYF. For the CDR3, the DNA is TGCAGCGTAAGAGGTGCAGAATCTGGAAACACCATATATTTT.